The present T cell receptor beta chain was sequenced within a study of Ad26.COV2.S vaccination and SARS-CoV-2 variants. Study-wide context: The donor belonged to the COV1001 Ad26.COV2.S trial arm. Ad26.COV2.S given intramuscularly, once or twice 56 days apart. Study-level points and caveats: Breadth of non-spike TCRs did not differ between vaccinees and placebo recipients. Spike-specific responses of CD8+ and CD4+ T cells were reported to display substantial breadth after vaccination.

Concerning this clone itself: Its antigen is unknown.

Treatment: roughly 18 received Ad26.COV2.S at low or high dose, single or two shots; about 5 received placebo; per-sample allocation not given. All samples were drawn on day 63, counting from the first vaccine or placebo injection. Clones were sequenced by immunoSEQ multiplex PCR, and TCRdb holds only the in-frame ones, with some missing. The data contain around 240,000 clones, roughly 90% of them singletons. The germline CDR1 and CDR2 sequences are SEHNR and FQNEAQ (reference sequence). Trimming took 3 bases from V and 2 from J; bases not matched to a gene: 5. This CDR3 is 15 amino acids long. The chain combines TRBV7-9 with TRBJ2-3; 7 nucleotides match TRBD1. This receptor was obtained from a person between 18 and 65 years old who received the Ad26.COV2.S COVID-19 vaccine or a placebo. The sequencing used peripheral blood, collected in a trial of Ad26.COV2.S vaccine versus placebo. The CDR3 bases are TGTGCCAGCAGCTTGACAGGGTCGCTCACAGATACGCAGTATTTT. Translating it yields CASSLTGSLTDTQYF.